The 5 T cell receptor beta chains below were found in one sample sequenced in a study of technical replicates of blood from a few donors. Profiling relied on immunoSEQ multiplex PCR, and the TCRdb table lists in-frame clones only, not all of them. The sample carries roughly 70,000 clones, approximately 91% recorded once. Source material: PBMCs. These receptors came from a human donor in good health. Some clones in this sample may be carry-over from other donors' samples.

The J gene is TRBJ2-7, the V gene TRBV5-1; tentative D call: TRBD2 (6 bases). Germline lookup yields CDR1 SGHRS and CDR2 YFSETQ. Trimming took off 0 bases at V and 2 bases at J, with 9 bases between the two ends. CDR3 length: 14 amino acids. The CDR3 DNA reads as TGCGCCAGCAGCTTGGGGAGGGCAACCTACGAGCAGTACTTC. As protein: CASSLGRATYEQYF.

J is TRBJ2-7 and V is TRBV7-2, with 8 bases that match TRBD2. This CDR3 has 12 amino acids. Germline lookup yields CDR1 SGHTA and CDR2 FQGNSA. Unmatched junction bases numbered 2, after V lost 3 bases and J lost 7 bases. The DNA of the CDR3 is TGTGCCAGCAGCTTGATAGCGGGGGAGCAGTACTTC. This sequence encodes CASSLIAGEQYF. The full variable domain, in which reference TRBV7-2 and TRBJ2-7 provide the parts outside the CDR3, is GAGVSQSPSNKVTEKGKDVELRCDPISGHTALYWYRQSLGQGLEFLIYFQGNSAPDKSGLPSDRFSAERTGGSVSTLTIQRTQQEDSAVYLCASSLIAGEQYFGPGTRLTVT.

The gene calls are TRBV5-4 and TRBJ2-1; TRBD2 matches 8 bases. There are 19 residues in the CDR3. J was trimmed by 3 bases and V by 3 bases; bases with no gene match: 17. Germline CDR1 SGHNT, CDR2 YYREEE (reference sequence). The CDR3: CASSSRRLAGHGSYNEQFF. In DNA form, the CDR3 reads TGTGCCAGCAGCTCAAGAAGGCTAGCGGGCCACGGCAGCTACAATGAGCAGTTCTTC.

The chain employs TRBV4-3 and TRBJ2-7; D perhaps matches TRBD1 (7 bases). In germline, CDR1 is LGHNA, CDR2 YSLEER. Trimming removed 1 base at V and 3 bases at J, with 13 bases between. The CDR3 extends over 15 amino acids. As DNA, the CDR3 is TGCGCCAGCAGCCAAGCGCGGGACAGTTTCTACGAGCAGTACTTC. Amino acids: CASSQARDSFYEQYF.

This clone has only a few counts. The gene calls are TRBV7-3 and TRBJ1-1, with D maybe TRBD1 (5 bases). The germline V gene has CDR1 SGHTA and CDR2 FQGTGA. The CDR3 runs to 14 residues. The V and J ends lost 3 bases and 1 base respectively, with 9 bases between them. This CDR3 is CASSFLGQNTEAFF. CDR3 in DNA: TGTGCCAGCAGCTTCCTAGGACAGAACACTGAAGCTTTCTTT.